The clone carrying this TCR beta chain was seen a handful of times. Its antigen is currently unknown. The sample originates from a study of T-cell reconstitution after alpha-beta-depleted transplantation in children. Points from the study as a whole: Elevated TCRbeta diversity at day 60 was traced, in some patients, to surviving recipient T cells and thymic progenitors. After transplant, at about two months, alpha-beta T cells were reportedly derived from several hundred expanded graft clones. T cells produced anew were the main source of T-cell counts and diversity one year after transplant.

This CDR3 contains 12 residues. The V gene's germline CDR1 is MNHEY and CDR2 SVGAGI. V was clipped by 0 bases and J by 12 bases, with 9 bases between them. Unique molecular identifiers were used to barcode this TCRbeta library. A single record per CDR3 protein comes from TCRdb applying MiXCR to the PCR reads. This table has a few hundred thousand distinct CDR3 sequences, more than 20% appearing once. This chain links TRBV6-5 with TRBJ2-1; D assignment may be TRBD1 or TRBD2 (5 bases each). This TCR came from a female patient between 2 and 15 years old who had a stem cell transplant for congenital amegakaryocytic thrombocytopenia, so the T cells may come from the graft donor. The specimen was PBMCs, mostly from graft donor cells, collected 360 days after TCRalphabeta/CD19-depleted stem cell transplant. This chain's CDR3 is CASSYSGDPQFF. DNA of the CDR3: TGTGCCAGCAGTTACTCGGGGGACCCGCAGTTCTTC.